This T cell receptor (beta chain) comes out of a study of T cell responses to AZD1222 COVID-19 vaccine. In the study overall: Pooling covered second doses at about 4 or about 12 weeks.

In regard to this clone: The antigen is unknown.

General study findings and limits: Sampling captured repertoires only after the peak T cell response.

Germline values: CDR1 KGHSH, CDR2 LQKENI. The CDR3 length is 16 residues. V gave up 2 bases and J gave up 1 base, with 13 bases separating them. TCRdb's copy holds only in-frame clones and misses some; the assay was immunoSEQ multiplex PCR. The repertoire holds approximately 100,000 clones, with 80% to 90% as singletons. Material: peripheral blood, obtained on day 0 of AZD1222 vaccination. The receptor was derived from an adult in good health. The V and J genes are TRBV18 and TRBJ2-3; D might be TRBD1 (5 bases). CDR3 loop: CASSPSQGRGTDTQYF. CDR3 DNA: TGTGCCAGCTCACCATCCCAGGGCCGCGGCACAGATACGCAGTATTTT.